This note documents a single T cell receptor (beta chain) sequence. Its antigen is still unknown. This specimen includes other DNA sequences encoding the same CDR3. These data come from a study of memory CD4+ T cells and cytomegalovirus serostatus. Study in general: This sample comes from healthy Belgian adults, roughly 9 CMV seropositive, some 22 seronegative.

The sort gate was single viable CD3+CD4+CD8-CD45RO+ cells for memory CD4+ T cells. This CDR3 has 14 amino acids. The V gene end was trimmed by 5 bases and the J gene end by 2 bases; junction bases not matched to a gene: 3. Per germline, CDR1 MNHEY and CDR2 SVGAGI. The method was immunoSEQ multiplex PCR; TCRdb's version includes in-frame clones alone and lacks a portion of them. Of 50,000 to 75,000 clones listed, around four fifths are singletons. The study's findings and limits: About 40% of the roughly 160 known CMV-associated TCRbeta sequences appeared in CD4+ memory.

This TCR was sampled from an adult in good health and CMV-seronegative. The chain links TRBV6-5 to TRBJ2-7; 10 bases are a match to TRBD2. The sequencing sample was made of memory CD4+ T cells from blood. The CDR3 here is CASSRTSGTYEQYF. The DNA for the CDR3 is TGTGCCAGCAGTCGGACTAGCGGTACCTACGAGCAGTACTTC.